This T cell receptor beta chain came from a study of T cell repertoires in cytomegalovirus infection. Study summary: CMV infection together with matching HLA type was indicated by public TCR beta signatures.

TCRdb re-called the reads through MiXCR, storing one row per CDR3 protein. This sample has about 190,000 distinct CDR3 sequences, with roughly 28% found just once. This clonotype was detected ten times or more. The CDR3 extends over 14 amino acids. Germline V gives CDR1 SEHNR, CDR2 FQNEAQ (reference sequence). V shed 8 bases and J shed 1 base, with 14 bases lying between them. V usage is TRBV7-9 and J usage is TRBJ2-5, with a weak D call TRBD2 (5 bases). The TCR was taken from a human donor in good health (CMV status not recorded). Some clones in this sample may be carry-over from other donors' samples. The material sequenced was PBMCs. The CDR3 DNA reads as TGTGCCAGCTCCAGACAAGCGGCCCAAGAGACCCAGTACTTC. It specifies CASSRQAAQETQYF. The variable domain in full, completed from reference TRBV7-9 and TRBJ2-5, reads DTGVSQNPRHKITKRGQNVTFRCDPISEHNRLYWYRQTLGQGPEFLTYFQNEAQLEKSRLLSDRFSAERPKGSFSTLEIQRTEQGDSAMYLCASSRQAAQETQYFGPGTRLLVL.